This T cell receptor (beta chain) was observed in a study of blood T cell repertoires in COVID-19. At the level of the study: From the United States, Italy and Spain came samples of acute and convalescent COVID-19. T cells, B-cell-depleted T cells, or PBMCs provided the cDNA or gDNA that served as material.

In the authors' methods: Estimated nucleated cell counts came from reference gene primer amplification. Using immunoSEQ multiplex PCR, the repertoire was profiled, and TCRdb retains in-frame clones only, with some absent. The V and J calls and the clone size are those of that table, but D and trimming were determined from the DNA. In the table there are 200,000 to 300,000 clones, about 89% of which are singletons. Between the trimmed V and J ends, which lost 3 bases and 1 base, there was a span of 16 bases. CDR1 MNHEY and CDR2 SMNVEV come from the germline V gene (reference sequence). This CDR3 spans 16 amino acids.

The specimen was peripheral blood. The chain employs TRBV27 and TRBJ2-7; D might be TRBD1 (6 bases). The receptor was isolated from a middle-aged man who had recovered from COVID-19. In DNA, the CDR3 is TGTGCCAGCAGTTTTCCCGACAGGCCCTCTTCCTACGAGCAGTACTTC. Its protein product is CASSFPDRPSSYEQYF.